This TCR beta chain was observed in a study of post-analysis software for immune sequencing data. About this clonotype: Antigen unknown.

Whole-study findings and limits: The study found TRBV5-6, TRBV5-1 and TRBV20-1 among 5 or 6 TRBV segments more frequent in patients than controls. A significant reduction in normalized Chao1 diversity was observed in multiple sclerosis patients versus controls. Same-batch samples co-clustered strongly by F measure.

Incorporated into the TCR beta cDNA libraries were unique molecular identifiers, which served to reduce PCR and sequencing biases. TCRdb re-analysed the PCR reads in MiXCR, keeping a single row per CDR3 protein. The sample yields about 540,000 distinct CDR3 sequences, 34% seen once. V was cut by 8 bases and J by 9 bases, with 20 bases left in between. The V gene's germline CDR1 is MNHNS and CDR2 SASEGT. This CDR3 has 14 amino acids. V is TRBV6-1 and J is TRBJ2-1, with a tentative D call TRBD1 (7 bases). This receptor was obtained from a girl aged 2-17 years with multiple sclerosis. The specimen sequenced was blood. In DNA, the CDR3 is TGTGCCAGCCCTGATCGGGGGACAGTCGGTGAGCAGTTCTTC. It translates to CASPDRGTVGEQFF.